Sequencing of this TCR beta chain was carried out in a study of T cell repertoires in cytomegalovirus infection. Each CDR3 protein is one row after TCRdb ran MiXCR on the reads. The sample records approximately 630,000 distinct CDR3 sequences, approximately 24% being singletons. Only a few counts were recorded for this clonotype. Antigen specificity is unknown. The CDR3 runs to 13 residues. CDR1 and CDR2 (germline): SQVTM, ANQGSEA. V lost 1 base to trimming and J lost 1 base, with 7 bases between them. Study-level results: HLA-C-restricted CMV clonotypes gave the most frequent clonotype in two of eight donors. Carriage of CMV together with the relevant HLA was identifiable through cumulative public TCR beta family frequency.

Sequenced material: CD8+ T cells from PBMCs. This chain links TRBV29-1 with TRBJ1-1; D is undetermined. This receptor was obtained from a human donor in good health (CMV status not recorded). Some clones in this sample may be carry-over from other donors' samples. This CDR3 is CSVEGGRNTEAFF. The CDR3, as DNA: TGCAGCGTTGAAGGCGGAAGGAACACTGAAGCTTTCTTT.